The sequence of this TCR beta chain was determined in a study of T cells in Graves' hyperthyroidism and ophthalmopathy. As for the study in general: The initial diagnosis was the point when peripheral blood was collected, ahead of any treatment. Study-level results: Model output signaled ophthalmopathy a median around 6.9 months ahead of onset. Patients with ophthalmopathy were separated from those with stable hyperthyroidism by a 13 V-J model.

Trimming removed 0 bases at V and 3 bases at J, with 9 bases between. The CDR3 contains 15 residues. The V gene's germline CDR1 is LGHNA and CDR2 YSLEER. Source material for PBMCs was more than 7.5 ml fresh peripheral blood. The CDR3 regions of TCR beta were amplified from RNA transcripts. When the TCR CDR3 underwent first-round RT-PCR, the HTBI primer set was used. Via MiXCR, TCRdb re-called the multiplex PCR reads, giving one row per CDR3 protein. Among hundreds of thousands of distinct CDR3 sequences, 15% to 17% were seen once, and the ten largest hold around an eighth. As concerns this clonotype: Antigen unknown.

Sequences were obtained from blood. This receptor was taken from a woman younger than 30 with Graves' hyperthyroidism. J is TRBJ2-1 and V is TRBV4-3; maybe TRBD1 (6 bases). CDR3 in amino acids: CASSQDSRGYNEQFF. In DNA, the CDR3 is TGCGCCAGCAGCCAAGATAGCAGGGGCTACAATGAGCAGTTCTTC.